The clone carrying this T cell receptor beta chain came up a few times. These data originate in a study of blood T cell repertoires in COVID-19. Trimming removed 3 bases from V and 6 bases from J; junction bases left unmatched: 7. Germline V lookup: CDR1 MGHRA, CDR2 YSYEKL. CDR3 length equals 14 residues. Per the original data handling: Nucleated cell number was recorded as an estimate derived from reference gene primer amplification. Profiled with immunoSEQ multiplex PCR; TCRdb holds only in-frame clones, not every one. V, J and clone size are taken as reported in that table, and D and trimming were inferred from the DNA itself. The sample lists 60,000 to 70,000 clones; just over 85% were seen once.

This sequence originates from a woman in her fifties or sixties with acute or convalescent COVID-19. Specimen: peripheral blood. The V and J genes are TRBV4-1 and TRBJ2-7, with 8 bases identical to TRBD1. DNA for the CDR3: TGCGCCAGCAGCCATCCTGGACAGGGTGGCGAGCAGTACTTC. Its protein product is CASSHPGQGGEQYF.